Listed below are T cell receptor beta chains from one sample, sequenced in a study of beta chain features in type 1 diabetes. TCRdb keeps only in-frame clones here, not all; method: immunoSEQ multiplex PCR. Found here are 350,000 or so clones, around 20% of them singletons; the top ten hold around 0.044%. Sequencing used naive CD4+ T cells from blood. The receptor source for this set is a woman aged 18-29 years in good health. Both conserved end residues are part of each CDR3. A D gene is named only where the DNA matches it firmly.

j_call: TRBJ2-1
d_call: -
v_call: TRBV5-1
cdr3_aa: CASSRSGDPYNEQFF

j_call: TRBJ1-2
d_call: TRBD1
v_call: TRBV6-5
cdr3_aa: CASSLTGAGRGYTF

j_call: TRBJ1-2
d_call: TRBD1
v_call: TRBV6-1
cdr3_aa: CASRNRGNYGYTF

j_call: TRBJ1-1
d_call: TRBD1
v_call: TRBV30
cdr3_aa: CAWKGQGDAEAFF

j_call: TRBJ2-2
d_call: -
v_call: TRBV15
cdr3_aa: CATSPQRGGELFF

j_call: TRBJ2-3
d_call: TRBD2
v_call: TRBV18
cdr3_aa: CASSPLPSGSSDTQYF

j_call: TRBJ2-5
d_call: TRBD2
v_call: TRBV2
cdr3_aa: CASTLSGAQETQYF

j_call: TRBJ2-6
d_call: -
v_call: TRBV30
cdr3_aa: CARRGGGANVLTF

j_call: TRBJ1-2
d_call: TRBD1
v_call: TRBV4-1
cdr3_aa: CASSQEREWDRASYYGYTF

j_call: TRBJ2-7
d_call: -
v_call: TRBV25-1
cdr3_aa: CASSWDGSSYEQYF

j_call: TRBJ1-5
d_call: TRBD1
v_call: TRBV2
cdr3_aa: CASRAGTGGWQPQHF

j_call: TRBJ2-7
d_call: -
v_call: TRBV15
cdr3_aa: CATSRDSGLYEQYF

j_call: TRBJ2-2
d_call: -
v_call: TRBV12-5
cdr3_aa: CASGSSGELFF

j_call: TRBJ2-1
d_call: TRBD1
v_call: TRBV19
cdr3_aa: CASTDRGRPRQFF